This TCR beta chain was identified during a study of T cell responses to AZD1222 COVID-19 vaccine. Germline CDR1 reads MGHDK; CDR2 reads SYGVNS. V was clipped by 0 bases and J by 5 bases, with 5 bases between them. The CDR3 length is 13 residues. Sequencing was performed with immunoSEQ multiplex PCR; in TCRdb, only in-frame clones are kept and a portion is missing. The sample lists roughly 120,000 clones; around 89% were seen once. This TCR came from an adult in good health. The sample in question was peripheral blood, obtained on day 0 of AZD1222 vaccination. The chain joins TRBV25-1 to TRBJ2-1; D is ambiguous. The CDR3 bases are TGTGCCAGCAGTGAATATATAAACAATGAGCAGTTCTTC. Protein sequence: CASSEYINNEQFF.